A selection of T cell receptor beta chains follows, all from one sample in a study of PD-1 blockade in classical Hodgkin lymphoma. Assay used: immunoSEQ multiplex PCR; TCRdb lists only in-frame clones, some missing. The sample includes around 50,000 clones, around four fifths seen only once; the top ten take approximately 12%. Source: peripheral blood mononuclear cells (PBMCs), taken before the fourth cycle of nivolumab. These receptor sequences come from a human donor with classical Hodgkin lymphoma. Both conserved end residues are part of each CDR3. Each record gives: D gene, J gene, V gene, clone size, CDR3 DNA, CDR3 protein. The D gene is left open where the match is weak. A row's size may be missing; if present it is once, few, many or a size class.

d_gene: TRBD2; j_gene: TRBJ2-7; v_gene: TRBV6-5; abundance: .; CDR3nt: TGTGCCAGCAGTTACGCGGGAGCCAACTACGAGCAGTACTTC; CDR3aa: CASSYAGANYEQYF
d_gene: TRBD2; j_gene: TRBJ2-3; v_gene: TRBV13; abundance: .; CDR3nt: TGTGCCAGCAGCCCGCCGACTAGCGGCGGTACGCAGTATTTT; CDR3aa: CASSPPTSGGTQYF
d_gene: TRBD1; j_gene: TRBJ1-4; v_gene: TRBV2; abundance: .; CDR3nt: TGTGCCAGTACAGGGGTCGAAAATGAAAAACTGTTTTTT; CDR3aa: CASTGVENEKLFF
d_gene: TRBD1; j_gene: TRBJ2-7; v_gene: TRBV10-3; abundance: .; CDR3nt: TGTGCCATCAGGCCGGGACAGGGATTCTACGAGCAGTACTTC; CDR3aa: CAIRPGQGFYEQYF
d_gene: .; j_gene: TRBJ2-3; v_gene: TRBV28; abundance: .; CDR3nt: TGTGCCAGCAGCCGACGGGTTTCGGTCCCAGATACGCAGTATTTT; CDR3aa: CASSRRVSVPDTQYF
d_gene: .; j_gene: TRBJ1-2; v_gene: TRBV6-4; abundance: .; CDR3nt: TGTGCCAGCAAGCCCTACCAGGGTGACCACTATGGCTACACCTTC; CDR3aa: CASKPYQGDHYGYTF
d_gene: TRBD2; j_gene: TRBJ2-7; v_gene: TRBV5-4; abundance: few; CDR3nt: TGTGCCAGCACCCAGATAAGTCTAGCGGGAGGGCCACGCTACGAGCAGTACTTC; CDR3aa: CASTQISLAGGPRYEQYF
d_gene: .; j_gene: TRBJ2-7; v_gene: TRBV7-9; abundance: medium-sized; CDR3nt: TGTGCCAGCCAAGTTACAGGAGTAAACTACGAGCAGTACTTC; CDR3aa: CASQVTGVNYEQYF
d_gene: TRBD1; j_gene: TRBJ1-2; v_gene: TRBV6-6; abundance: .; CDR3nt: TGTGCCTCCCTAAGGGGGCGATCTAACTATGGCTACACCTTC; CDR3aa: CASLRGRSNYGYTF
d_gene: .; j_gene: TRBJ1-2; v_gene: TRBV6-5; abundance: .; CDR3nt: TGTGCCAGCAGTTGGACCCCAGGGTTCGACTATGGCTACACCTTC; CDR3aa: CASSWTPGFDYGYTF
d_gene: TRBD2; j_gene: TRBJ2-2; v_gene: TRBV5-1; abundance: .; CDR3nt: TGCGCCAGCAGCTTCGGGACTAGAGGTACCGGGGAGCTGTTTTTT; CDR3aa: CASSFGTRGTGELFF
d_gene: TRBD2; j_gene: TRBJ2-3; v_gene: TRBV19; abundance: .; CDR3nt: TGTGCCAGTAGTATAGACGTTTTAGCGGGAGGAGATACGCAGTATTTT; CDR3aa: CASSIDVLAGGDTQYF
d_gene: .; j_gene: TRBJ2-1; v_gene: TRBV27; abundance: .; CDR3nt: TGTGCCAGCAGTTTAAGATTGGGTGGTGAGCAGTTCTTC; CDR3aa: CASSLRLGGEQFF
d_gene: .; j_gene: TRBJ1-5; v_gene: TRBV30; abundance: .; CDR3nt: TGTGCCTGGAGTGTACGTTATGGAGTTGGCGGACCCCAGCATTTT; CDR3aa: CAWSVRYGVGGPQHF
d_gene: TRBD2; j_gene: TRBJ2-1; v_gene: TRBV2; abundance: .; CDR3nt: TGTGCCAGCCGCTCTAGCGGAAGCTCCTACAATGAGCAGTTCTTC; CDR3aa: CASRSSGSSYNEQFF
d_gene: .; j_gene: TRBJ2-7; v_gene: TRBV5-6; abundance: .; CDR3nt: TGTGCCAGCAGCTGGGGTGGGGACAATAAATACTCCTACGAGCAGTACTTC; CDR3aa: CASSWGGDNKYSYEQYF
d_gene: TRBD2; j_gene: TRBJ2-1; v_gene: TRBV4-3; abundance: few; CDR3nt: TGCGCCAGCAGCCAAGATCTAGCGGGAGATTCGAATGAGCAGTTCTTC; CDR3aa: CASSQDLAGDSNEQFF
d_gene: TRBD1; j_gene: TRBJ2-2; v_gene: TRBV28; abundance: once; CDR3nt: TGTGCCAGCAGTTCGGGACAGGGTGGCACCGGGGAGCTGTTTTTT; CDR3aa: CASSSGQGGTGELFF
d_gene: .; j_gene: TRBJ1-1; v_gene: TRBV6-6; abundance: .; CDR3nt: TGTGCCAGCAGTTACCGCCAATGGGAAGCTTTCTTT; CDR3aa: CASSYRQWEAFF
d_gene: .; j_gene: TRBJ1-5; v_gene: TRBV5-1; abundance: .; CDR3nt: TGCGCCAGCAGCTTGGATCCGAATCAGCCCCAGCATTTT; CDR3aa: CASSLDPNQPQHF
d_gene: .; j_gene: TRBJ2-3; v_gene: TRBV4-1; abundance: once; CDR3nt: TGCGCCAGCAGCCTCGACAGTGGGGGGACAGATACGCAGTATTTT; CDR3aa: CASSLDSGGTDTQYF
d_gene: .; j_gene: TRBJ2-1; v_gene: TRBV5-1; abundance: once; CDR3nt: TGCGCCAGCAGCTTGTTACCTAGCGATGTAGGGCAGTTCTTC; CDR3aa: CASSLLPSDVGQFF
d_gene: TRBD2; j_gene: TRBJ2-1; v_gene: TRBV4-2; abundance: .; CDR3nt: TGTGCCAGCAGCCATGATAGCGGGAGGGCCGTTAATGAGCAGTTCTTC; CDR3aa: CASSHDSGRAVNEQFF
d_gene: TRBD1; j_gene: TRBJ1-5; v_gene: TRBV19; abundance: few; CDR3nt: TGTGCCAGTAGTATAATGGGGAGGGGGCATCAGCCCCAGCATTTT; CDR3aa: CASSIMGRGHQPQHF
d_gene: .; j_gene: TRBJ1-5; v_gene: TRBV19; abundance: .; CDR3nt: TGTGCCAGTAGTACCCCACAGGGAAGGGGGGATCAGCCCCAGCATTTT; CDR3aa: CASSTPQGRGDQPQHF
d_gene: TRBD2; j_gene: TRBJ2-5; v_gene: TRBV27; abundance: .; CDR3nt: TGTGCCAGCAGTTTATTTACTAGCGGGGGGGAGACCCAGTACTTC; CDR3aa: CASSLFTSGGETQYF
d_gene: .; j_gene: TRBJ1-2; v_gene: TRBV6-1; abundance: once; CDR3nt: TGTGCCAGCATGGGGGGGCCGAATGGCTACACCTTC; CDR3aa: CASMGGPNGYTF
d_gene: .; j_gene: TRBJ2-7; v_gene: TRBV4-1; abundance: .; CDR3nt: TGCGCCAGCAGCCAAGATCCCACACGGGAGCAGTACTTC; CDR3aa: CASSQDPTREQYF
d_gene: .; j_gene: TRBJ2-1; v_gene: TRBV2; abundance: .; CDR3nt: TGTGCCAGCTCCCCGGGGCCAGGGATATTTAATGAGCAGTTCTTC; CDR3aa: CASSPGPGIFNEQFF
d_gene: .; j_gene: TRBJ2-2; v_gene: TRBV27; abundance: .; CDR3nt: TGTGCCAGCAGTTATTCGAGCACCGGGGAGCTGTTTTTT; CDR3aa: CASSYSSTGELFF
d_gene: .; j_gene: TRBJ1-3; v_gene: TRBV28; abundance: few; CDR3nt: TGTGCCAGCAGTTACCAAGCCACCATATATTTT; CDR3aa: CASSYQATIYF